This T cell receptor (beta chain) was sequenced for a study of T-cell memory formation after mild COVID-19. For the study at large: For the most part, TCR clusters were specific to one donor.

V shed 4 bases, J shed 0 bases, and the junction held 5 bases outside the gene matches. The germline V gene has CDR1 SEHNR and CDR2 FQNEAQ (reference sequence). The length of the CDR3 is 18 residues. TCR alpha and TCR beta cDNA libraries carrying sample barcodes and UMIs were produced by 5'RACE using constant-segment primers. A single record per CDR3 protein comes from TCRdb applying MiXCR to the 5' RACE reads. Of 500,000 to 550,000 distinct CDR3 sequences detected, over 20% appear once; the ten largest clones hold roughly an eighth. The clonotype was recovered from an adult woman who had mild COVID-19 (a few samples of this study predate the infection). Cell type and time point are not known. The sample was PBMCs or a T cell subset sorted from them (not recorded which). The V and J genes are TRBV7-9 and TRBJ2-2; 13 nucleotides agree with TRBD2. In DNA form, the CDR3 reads TGTGCCAGCAGCTCGACTAGCGGGGGGATACCGAACACCGGGGAGCTGTTTTTT. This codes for CASSSTSGGIPNTGELFF.